One sample yielded the 30 T cell receptor beta chains listed below, sequenced in a study of CD8 T cells in ankylosing spondylitis. From the 5' RACE reads, TCRdb called clonotypes with MiXCR, one entry per CDR3 protein. Among under 200,000 distinct CDR3 sequences, over 10% were seen once, and the ten largest hold approximately 9.9%. The specimen was blood, either unsorted or a sorted T cell fraction (not recorded which). The receptors here all came from a female donor with ankylosing spondylitis or in good health (not recorded which).

Only a few counts were recorded for this clonotype. V gene TRBV5-6 combines with J gene TRBJ2-1; 8 bases are a match to TRBD1. The germline V gene has CDR1 SGHDT and CDR2 YYEEEE. J was trimmed by 6 bases and V by 4 bases; bases with no gene match: 9. This CDR3 is built from 15 residues. The CDR3: CASSRWTGLFNEQFF. The CDR3 coding sequence is TGTGCCAGCAGCCGTTGGACAGGGTTGTTCAATGAGCAGTTCTTC. Based on the CDR3 plus reference TRBV5-6 and TRBJ2-1, the full variable domain is DAGVTQSPTHLIKTRGQQVTLRCSPKSGHDTVSWYQQALGQGPQFIFQYYEEEERQRGNFPDRFSGHQFPNYSSELNVNALLLGDSALYLCASSRWTGLFNEQFFGPGTRLTVL.

This clonotype was observed a few times. The chain has TRBV2 and TRBJ2-2, with D possibly TRBD2 on 6 matching bases. This CDR3 comprises 16 residues. With 0 bases removed from V and 3 bases from J, the gap between germline ends came to 11 bases. Germline values: CDR1 SNHLY, CDR2 FYNNEI. The CDR3 loop is CASSEASGGDTGELFF. The CDR3 DNA follows: TGTGCCAGCAGTGAAGCTTCAGGCGGGGACACCGGGGAGCTGTTTTTT.

The V call is TRBV19, the J call TRBJ2-1; 8 bases agree with TRBD1. From germline, CDR1 is LNHDA and CDR2 SQIVND (reference sequence). The CDR3 has 16 amino acids. V lost 9 bases, J lost 3 bases, and 13 bases stayed unmatched. DNA for the CDR3: TGTGCCAGCGCGTTGGATGGACAGGGAAACTACAATGAGCAGTTCTTC. Its translation is CASALDGQGNYNEQFF.

This clonotype was picked up a small number of times. The chain has TRBV29-1 and TRBJ2-5, with 8 positions matching TRBD1. Germline values: CDR1 SQVTM, CDR2 ANQGSEA. V shed 2 bases, J shed 4 bases, and the junction held 3 bases outside the gene matches. The CDR3 length is 13 residues. The CDR3 DNA reads TGCAGCGTTGAACAGGGGGCAAGAGAGACCCAGTACTTC. It encodes CSVEQGARETQYF.

This clonotype was recorded a few times. V usage is TRBV7-2 and J usage is TRBJ1-5; no clear D. The CDR3 sequence is 15 residues long. Germline CDR1 reads SGHTA; CDR2 reads FQGNSA. The germline V and J ends were trimmed by 3 bases and 3 bases, with 12 bases remaining between them. CDR3 protein: CASSFLPGSNQPQHF. CDR3 nucleotide sequence: TGTGCCAGCAGCTTCCTCCCCGGGTCCAATCAGCCCCAGCATTTT.

The chain employs TRBV24-1 and TRBJ2-1; TRBD2 matches 10 bases. The CDR3 runs to 16 residues. Germline V gene lookup returns CDR1 KGHDR and CDR2 SFDVKD. V was pared by 1 base and J by 6 bases, with 5 bases of the junction left unmatched. This CDR3 is CATSDFSGRTINEQFF. The CDR3 DNA reads as TGTGCCACCAGTGATTTTAGCGGGAGGACGATCAATGAGCAGTTCTTC.

The V gene is TRBV4-2, the J gene TRBJ2-7; D gene ambiguous. Deletions cut 3 bases from V and 0 bases from J, with 6 bases between. The CDR3 extends over 13 amino acids. Germline-derived CDR1 and CDR2 are LGHNA and YNFKEQ. The CDR3 nucleotides read TGTGCCAGCAGCCACAGTAGCTCCTACGAGCAGTACTTC. Translation: CASSHSSSYEQYF.

This clonotype has only one observation. This may stem from a read error, because a much larger clone lies one nucleotide away. The genes are TRBV4-1 and TRBJ1-2; D might be TRBD1 (5 bases). Looked up from germline, CDR1 is MGHRA and CDR2 is YSYEKL. The CDR3 loop spans 14 amino acids. Trimming cost V 1 base and J 11 bases, with 17 bases left between them. This chain's CDR3 is CASSQAGTEYIYTF. In DNA form, the CDR3 reads TGCGCCAGCAGCCAAGCCGGGACGGAATATATTTACACCTTC.

V gene TRBV5-1 combines with J gene TRBJ1-3; 9 positions agree with TRBD1. This CDR3 comprises 14 residues. CDR1 and CDR2 from the germline V gene are SGHRS and YFSETQ. Trimming removed 5 bases from V and 2 bases from J; junction bases left unmatched: 2. CDR3 DNA sequence: TGCGCCAGCAGGACAGGGGGAACTGGAAACACCATATATTTT. Translated: CASRTGGTGNTIYF.

This clonotype came up many times. V gene TRBV5-1 combines with J gene TRBJ2-2; 8 bases fit TRBD2. The germline V gene has CDR1 SGHRS and CDR2 YFSETQ. The CDR3 length is 18 residues. Losses at the gene ends were 2 bases for V and 0 bases for J; bases not matched to a gene: 9. The CDR3 DNA reads TGCGCCAGCAGCTTAAGCGGGAGCCCCCCCCCGAACACCGGGGAGCTGTTTTTT. Protein sequence: CASSLSGSPPPNTGELFF.

At least ten counts were recorded for this clonotype. The chain recombines TRBV30 with TRBJ2-2, with TRBD2 as a possible D gene (5 bases). The V gene lost 3 bases and the J gene lost 3 bases, with 14 bases spanning the gap. This CDR3 has 15 residues. CDR1 and CDR2 (germline): GTSNPN, SVGIG (reference sequence). CDR3 nucleotide sequence: TGTGCCTGGAGCAAAAGCGGTGCGGACACCGGGGAGCTGTTTTTT. This sequence encodes CAWSKSGADTGELFF.

The chain uses TRBV9 and TRBJ1-1; D is undetermined. The CDR3 covers 12 residues. V was cut by 2 bases and J by 2 bases, with 4 bases left in between. Per the germline V gene, CDR1 is SGDLS and CDR2 is YYNGEE. The DNA of the CDR3 is TGTGCCAGCAGCGTTACCAACACTGAAGCTTTCTTT. This gives the protein CASSVTNTEAFF.

This clonotype was seen many times. The genes are TRBV20-1 and TRBJ2-7; D perhaps matches TRBD1 (5 bases). The CDR3 is 14 amino acids. Germline CDR1 and CDR2: DFQATT and SNEGSKA (reference sequence). V was shortened by 0 bases and J by 4 bases, with 13 bases between the two germline ends. Written as DNA, the CDR3 is TGCAGTGCTAGAGAGCACAGGAACCTATACGAGCAGTACTTC. This translates into CSAREHRNLYEQYF.

This clonotype was recorded at least ten times. The chain uses TRBV5-1 and TRBJ2-1; D is perhaps TRBD1 or TRBD2 (5 bases each). This CDR3 contains 15 residues. The V and J ends lost 6 bases and 7 bases respectively, with 20 bases between them. The germline gives CDR1 SGHRS, CDR2 YFSETQ. This CDR3 reads CASTAGSVISNEQFF. The CDR3, as DNA: TGCGCCAGCACCGCAGGGAGCGTGATTTCTAATGAGCAGTTCTTC.

Comments on this clonotype: One end of the junction varies from germline; a read error may be responsible. V gene TRBV20-1 combines with J gene TRBJ2-1, with TRBD1 matching 10 bases. The germline gives CDR1 DFQATT, CDR2 SNEGSKA (reference sequence). The length of the CDR3 is 12 residues. CDR3 coding DNA: TGCAGTGTTAGACAGGGGGCTGATGAGCAGTTCTTC. Translating gives CSVRQGADEQFF.

In this sample, this clonotype turned up many times. V usage is TRBV7-2 and J usage is TRBJ1-2; 7 nucleotides agree with TRBD1. V gave up 6 bases and J gave up 4 bases; unmatched junction bases: 5. Germline V gene lookup returns CDR1 SGHTA and CDR2 FQGNSA. This CDR3 is built from 13 residues. The CDR3 nucleotides are TGTGCCAGCAGTTCTCAGGGGGTCTATGGCTACACCTTC. Its translation: CASSSQGVYGYTF.

This clonotype was counted many times. The chain is built from TRBV20-1 and TRBJ1-5, with D uncertain. CDR3 length: 15 amino acids. Germline CDR1 reads DFQATT; CDR2 reads SNEGSKA (reference sequence). Deletions cut 0 bases from V and 0 bases from J, with 9 bases between. The DNA of the CDR3 is TGCAGTGCTAGAGACCCGGGGAATAGCAATCAGCCCCAGCATTTT. This sequence encodes CSARDPGNSNQPQHF.

The chain couples TRBV12-3 or TRBV12-4 to TRBJ1-6; D perhaps matches TRBD1 (5 bases). The V and J ends lost 7 bases and 5 bases respectively, with 18 bases between them. The CDR3 loop spans 16 amino acids. This CDR3 is CASTLFRTIHNSPLHF. The CDR3 DNA is TGTGCCAGCACCCTCTTCCGGACAATTCATAATTCACCCCTCCACTTT.

This clonotype was seen ten or more times. This chain connects TRBV7-6 to TRBJ2-1; D possibly corresponds to TRBD1 (6 bases). V lost 4 bases, J lost 6 bases, and 16 bases lay in between. CDR1 is SGHVS, CDR2 FNYEAQ, per germline. CDR3 length equals 15 residues. CDR3 bases: TGTGCCAGCAGCTCATACCCTGGGGGCGGCAATGAGCAGTTCTTC. Translating gives CASSSYPGGGNEQFF.

This clonotype came up once. A much larger clone differs by one base, so this may be a read error. Since no conserved phenylalanine or tryptophan closes the CDR3, a read error is the likely cause. CDR3 residues: CASSLADGAEAFL. The CDR3 bases are TGTGCCAGCAGCTTGGCGGACGGAGCTGAAGCTTTCCTT. The chain links TRBV7-9 to TRBJ1-1; D remains unclear. CDR3 length equals 13 residues. Germline V gene data show CDR1 as SEHNR and CDR2 as FQNEAQ (reference sequence). Trimming took 3 bases from V and 6 from J, leaving 11 bases between them.

This clonotype was seen repeatedly, ten times or more. The chain carries TRBV2 and TRBJ1-5; the D is unclear. Trimming left V 3 bases short and J 2 bases short, with 11 bases between. This CDR3 spans 15 amino acids. CDR1 is SNHLY and CDR2 is FYNNEI in the germline V gene. The chain's CDR3 is CASSEGPDGNQPQHF. CDR3 sequence (DNA): TGTGCCAGCAGTGAGGGTCCAGACGGCAATCAGCCCCAGCATTTT.

This rearrangement joins TRBV12-3 or TRBV12-4 to TRBJ2-1; 7 bases are shared with TRBD2. The CDR3 runs to 11 residues. The ends lost 11 bases at V and 7 bases at J; junction bases unmatched: 5. The CDR3 coding sequence is TGTGCCGCTGGGGGGGGGAATGAGCAGTTCTTC. It is translated as CAAGGGNEQFF.

The V call is TRBV4-1, the J call TRBJ2-1, with TRBD1 matching over 7 bases. CDR3 length equals 14 residues. After removal of 2 bases from V and 9 bases from J, the junction contained 7 bases not matched to a gene. Germline CDR1 MGHRA, CDR2 YSYEKL. CDR3 bases: TGCGCCAGCAGCCAACCTAGATCAGGGGGTGAGCAGTTCTTC. Translated: CASSQPRSGGEQFF.

This clonotype occurred many times. The chain links TRBV20-1 to TRBJ1-1; D not certain. The CDR3 extends over 11 amino acids. Trimming took off 5 bases at V and 5 bases at J, with 9 bases between the two ends. Germline V gene lookup returns CDR1 DFQATT and CDR2 SNEGSKA (reference sequence). The CDR3: CSAGVETEAFF. Here the CDR3 DNA reads TGCAGTGCTGGGGTAGAGACTGAAGCTTTCTTT.

This clonotype was picked up many times. The V gene is TRBV7-9, the J gene TRBJ2-1, with D perhaps matching TRBD2 (5 bases). From germline, CDR1 is SEHNR and CDR2 FQNEAQ (reference sequence). This CDR3 spans 14 amino acids. Trimming pared 0 bases from V and 5 bases from J, leaving 8 bases between. CDR3 DNA sequence: TGTGCCAGCAGCTTAGCAAGCGGAGACAATGAGCAGTTCTTC. As protein: CASSLASGDNEQFF.

The table lists this clonotype with a few counts. The rearrangement links TRBV29-1 to TRBJ2-2; D gene unclear. CDR3 length equals 11 residues. The germline CDR1 and CDR2 sequences are SQVTM and ANQGSEA. V was clipped by 3 bases and J by 4 bases, with 3 bases between them. The chain's CDR3 is CSVDSTGELFF. The CDR3 coding sequence is TGCAGCGTTGACAGCACCGGGGAGCTGTTTTTT.

The chain links TRBV7-3 to TRBJ2-3, with 10 positions matching TRBD2. The CDR3 runs 16 residues. V lost 3 bases to trimming and J lost 1 base; unmatched junction nucleotides: 4. CDR1 and CDR2 from the germline V gene are SGHTA and FQGTGA. The CDR3 region is CASSLAGTSGTDTQYF. The CDR3 DNA sequence: TGTGCCAGCAGCTTGGCCGGGACTAGCGGCACAGATACGCAGTATTTT. Combining the CDR3 with reference TRBV7-3 and TRBJ2-3 gives the whole variable domain GAGVSQTPSNKVTEKGKYVELRCDPISGHTALYWYRQSLGQGPEFLIYFQGTGAADDSGLPNDRFFAVRPEGSVSTLKIQRTERGDSAVYLCASSLAGTSGTDTQYFGPGTRLTVL.

Comments on this clonotype: At one end the junction does not follow the germline gene, possibly because of a read error. The gene calls are TRBV7-7 and TRBJ2-5; 9 bases are a match to TRBD2. The V gene's germline CDR1 is SSHAT and CDR2 FNYEAQ (reference sequence). The CDR3 loop spans 15 amino acids. CDR3 nucleotide sequence: TGTGCTAGCAGCTTACTAGCGGGCCCTCAAGAGACCCAGTACTTC. The encoded protein is CASSLLAGPQETQYF.

This clonotype was observed many times. J is TRBJ1-5 and V is TRBV20-1; D unclear. The CDR3 length is 15 residues. V shed 0 bases and J shed 2 bases, with 11 bases lying between them. Germline values: CDR1 DFQATT, CDR2 SNEGSKA (reference sequence). The CDR3 DNA sequence: TGCAGTGCTAGAGATGGCCCATGGGGCAATCAGCCCCAGCATTTT. Residues: CSARDGPWGNQPQHF.

The chain has TRBV29-1 and TRBJ2-5; D possibly uses TRBD1 or TRBD2 (5 bases each). The CDR3 spans 13 residues. Looked up from germline, CDR1 is SQVTM and CDR2 is ANQGSEA. Trimming cost V 4 bases and J 1 base, with 10 bases left between them. This CDR3 reads CSVVPGAQETQYF. In nucleotides, the CDR3 is TGCAGCGTTGTCCCCGGGGCCCAAGAGACCCAGTACTTC.